This entry is about one TCR beta chain. Trimming took 1 base from V and 5 from J; bases not matched to a gene: 11. The CDR3 has 17 amino acids. Germline-derived CDR1 and CDR2 are SGHTA and FQGNSA. Measured with immunoSEQ multiplex PCR; TCRdb has only the in-frame clones, and not every one. The data show fewer than 75,000 clones, around 90% seen once. This sample stems from a study of OX40 agonist ivuxolimab in advanced cancers. Study-level background: Three patients had partial responses: one hepatocellular carcinoma, two cutaneous melanoma.

The gene calls are TRBV7-2 and TRBJ2-7; TRBD2 aligns across 10 bases. Material: CD4+ or CD8+ T cells sorted from blood, obtained in a trial of the OX40 agonist ivuxolimab. The sequence derives from an adult with an advanced solid tumor such as melanoma, head and neck, liver or kidney cancer. The CDR3 DNA reads TGTGCCAGCAGCTTAGGTCCCCCTAGCGGGAGTAAGGACGAGCAGTACTTC. This gives the protein CASSLGPPSGSKDEQYF.